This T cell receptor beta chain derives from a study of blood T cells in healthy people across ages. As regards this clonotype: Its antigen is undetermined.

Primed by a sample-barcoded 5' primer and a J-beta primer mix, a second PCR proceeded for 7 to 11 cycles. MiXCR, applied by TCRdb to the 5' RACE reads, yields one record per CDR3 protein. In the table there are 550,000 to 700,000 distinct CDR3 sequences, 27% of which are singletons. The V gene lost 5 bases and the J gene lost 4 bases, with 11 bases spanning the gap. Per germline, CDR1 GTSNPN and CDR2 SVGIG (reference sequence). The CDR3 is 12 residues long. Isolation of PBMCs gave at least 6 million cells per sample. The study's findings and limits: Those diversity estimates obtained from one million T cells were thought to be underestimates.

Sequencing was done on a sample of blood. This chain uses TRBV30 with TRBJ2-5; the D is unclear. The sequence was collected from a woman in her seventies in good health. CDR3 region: CAWGQTGETQYF. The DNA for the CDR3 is TGTGCCTGGGGCCAGACGGGAGAGACCCAGTACTTC.